This TCR beta chain was found in a study of untreated major depressive disorder. Regarding this clone: Its antigen is currently unknown.

Per germline, CDR1 MNHEY and CDR2 SMNVEV (reference sequence). CDR3 length equals 14 residues. With 5 bases removed from V and 5 bases from J, the gap between germline ends came to 13 bases. No psychiatric drugs, including antidepressants, for at least 8 weeks beforehand. Blood, around 30 ml, was drawn into EDTA tubes. Produced via immunoSEQ multiplex PCR; TCRdb's table is partial and in-frame only. The sample consists of around 13,000 clones, 85% to 95% of them appearing once. Study-level findings and limits: Only three preselected Vbeta families were compared in sequencing. Depressed patients' CD4+ T cells carried increased TRBV05-01 (Vbeta 5.1) usage versus control CD4+ T cells. A comparatively small sample limits the generalizability of these findings.

The TCR was taken from a woman in her 30s with major depressive disorder. V is TRBV27 and J is TRBJ2-1, with D unresolved. The specimen was CD4+ T cells from PBMCs. The CDR3 bases are TGTGCCAGCAGTGCAAACCGTAACAACAATGAGCAGTTCTTC. It translates to CASSANRNNNEQFF.